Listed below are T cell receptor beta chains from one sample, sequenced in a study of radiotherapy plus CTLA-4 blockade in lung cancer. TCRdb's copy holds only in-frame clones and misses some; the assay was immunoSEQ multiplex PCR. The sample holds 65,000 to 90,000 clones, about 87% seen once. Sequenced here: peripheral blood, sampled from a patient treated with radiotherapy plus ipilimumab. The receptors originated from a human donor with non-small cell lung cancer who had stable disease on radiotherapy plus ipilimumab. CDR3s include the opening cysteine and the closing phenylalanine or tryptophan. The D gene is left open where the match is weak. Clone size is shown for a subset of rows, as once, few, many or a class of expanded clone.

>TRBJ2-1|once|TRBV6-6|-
CASSYSRNEQFF
TGTGCCAGCAGTTACTCCCGGAATGAGCAGTTCTTC
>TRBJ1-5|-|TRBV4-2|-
CASSREGGDQPQHF
TGTGCCAGCAGCCGGGAAGGCGGTGATCAGCCCCAGCATTTT
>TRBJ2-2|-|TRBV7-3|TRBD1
CASSRDRTDTGELFF
TGTGCCAGCAGCAGGGACAGAACTGACACCGGGGAGCTGTTTTTT
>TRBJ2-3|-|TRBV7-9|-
CASSGRTASDTQYF
TGTGCCAGCAGCGGGCGGACAGCCTCAGATACGCAGTATTTT
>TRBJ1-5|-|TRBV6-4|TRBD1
CASRTQLRGRLNNQPQHF
TGTGCCAGCAGGACCCAACTCAGGGGGCGCCTAAACAATCAGCCCCAGCATTTT
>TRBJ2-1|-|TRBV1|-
CTSSPASGLAGVNEQFF
TGCACCAGCAGTCCCGCGTCCGGACTAGCGGGAGTCAATGAGCAGTTCTTC
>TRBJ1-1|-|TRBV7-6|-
CASSLPGTENTEAFF
TGTGCCAGCAGCTTACCTGGGACGGAGAACACTGAAGCTTTCTTT
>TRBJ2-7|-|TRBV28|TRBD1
CASSTSGGREQYF
TGTGCCAGCAGTACTTCAGGGGGCCGCGAGCAGTACTTC
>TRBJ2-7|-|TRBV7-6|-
CASSLAGGQVEQYF
TGTGCCAGCAGCTTAGCTGGGGGGCAAGTGGAGCAGTACTTC
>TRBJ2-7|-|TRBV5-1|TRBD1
CASSAGGTGGNEQYF
TGCGCCAGCAGCGCCGGCGGGACAGGGGGCAACGAGCAGTACTTC
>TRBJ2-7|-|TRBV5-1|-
CASSLGPEGISYEQYF
TGCGCCAGCAGCTTGGGCCCCGAAGGGATCTCCTACGAGCAGTACTTC
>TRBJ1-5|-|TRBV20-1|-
CSASEGQPQHF
TGCAGTGCTAGCGAGGGCCAGCCCCAGCATTTT
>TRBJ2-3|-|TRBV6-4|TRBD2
CASSDSSGGATDTQYF
TGTGCCAGCAGTGACTCTAGCGGGGGGGCCACAGATACGCAGTATTTT
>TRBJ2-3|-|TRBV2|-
CASSGRTDTQYF
TGTGCCAGCAGTGGGCGCACAGATACGCAGTATTTT
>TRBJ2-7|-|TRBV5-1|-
CASRGDLGRDEQYF
TGCGCCAGCAGGGGGGACCTGGGAAGGGACGAGCAGTACTTC
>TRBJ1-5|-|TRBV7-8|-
CASGPPNQPQHF
TGTGCCAGCGGGCCCCCCAATCAGCCCCAGCATTTT
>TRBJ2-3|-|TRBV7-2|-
CASSRGLFQGTADTQYF
TGTGCCAGCAGCCGGGGACTCTTCCAAGGGACCGCAGATACGCAGTATTTT
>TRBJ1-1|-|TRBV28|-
CASSLLPGGTEAFF
TGTGCCAGCAGTTTATTGCCCGGGGGCACTGAAGCTTTCTTT
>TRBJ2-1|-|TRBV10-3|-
CAIGERQYNEQFF
TGTGCCATCGGGGAGCGGCAATACAATGAGCAGTTCTTC
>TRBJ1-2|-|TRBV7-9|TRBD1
CASISGQGALNYGYTF
TGTGCCAGCATCTCGGGACAGGGTGCCCTTAACTATGGCTACACCTTC
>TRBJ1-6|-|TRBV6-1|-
CASSAGGTNSPLHF
TGTGCCAGCAGTGCTGGGGGAACTAATTCACCCCTCCACTTT
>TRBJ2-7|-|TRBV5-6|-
CASSQDGSHYEQYF
TGTGCCAGCAGCCAAGACGGGTCACACTACGAGCAGTACTTC